This T cell receptor beta chain comes out of a study of blood T cell repertoires in COVID-19. Turning to the study itself: PBMCs, B-cell-depleted T cells, or T cells provided the cDNA or gDNA that made up the material.

This CDR3 has 16 amino acids. Germline V lookup: CDR1 MNHEY, CDR2 SMNVEV (reference sequence). Between the trimmed V and J ends, which lost 5 bases and 7 bases, there was a span of 21 bases. Authors' data handling: Reference gene primer amplification gave nucleated cell count estimates. The data were produced by immunoSEQ multiplex PCR, yet TCRdb's version contains in-frame clones alone and is incomplete. Clone size and the V and J calls come from that table; the DNA yielded D and trimming. The sample shows about 160,000 clones, about nine tenths of them seen only once. The chain employs TRBV27 and TRBJ1-5, with D perhaps TRBD1 (6 bases). This TCR was recovered from a woman in her 40s who had been exposed to COVID-19. The specimen sequenced was PBMCs or T cells enriched from blood (not recorded which). Here the CDR3 DNA reads TGTGCCAGCAGTCCGACCCGGACAGCCTTCGGACAGCCCCAGCATTTT. As protein: CASSPTRTAFGQPQHF.